A single T cell receptor beta chain is shown here with its context. This sample was included in a study of blood T cell repertoires in COVID-19. Sequencing was performed with immunoSEQ multiplex PCR; in TCRdb, only in-frame clones are kept and a portion is missing. The table lists fewer than 200,000 clones, just over 85% of them singletons. The CDR3 runs to 16 residues. Per germline, CDR1 KGHDR and CDR2 SFDVKD. Trimming at V came to 0 bases and at J to 4 bases, leaving 5 bases not matched to a gene. The sequenced sample consisted of peripheral blood. The chain uses TRBV24-1 and TRBJ2-1, with 7 bases aligning to TRBD2. This TCR derives from a man in his fifties or sixties with active or convalescent COVID-19. The CDR3: CATSDLRGSNYNEQFF. The CDR3 DNA reads as TGTGCCACCAGTGATTTGCGCGGGAGTAATTACAATGAGCAGTTCTTC.